This T cell receptor (beta chain) was recorded in a study of T-cell reconstitution after alpha-beta-depleted transplantation in children. Regarding the study as a whole: T-cell counts and diversity were attributed mostly to newly produced T cells one year after transplant. The origin of high day-60 TCRbeta diversity in some patients lay in surviving recipient T cells and thymic progenitors. Several hundred rapidly expanded clones from non-depleted graft cells reportedly supplied alpha-beta T cells about two months post-transplant.

Preparation of the TCRbeta library used unique molecular identifiers. TCRdb ran MiXCR on the PCR reads and lists one entry per CDR3 protein. Of about 58,000 distinct CDR3 sequences in the sample, about 40% were seen once. Regarding this clonotype: Antigen specificity is unknown.

Trimming stripped 6 bases from V and 3 bases from J, with 22 bases between. CDR1 and CDR2 from the germline V gene are MNHNS and SASEGT. This CDR3 has 17 residues. J is TRBJ2-3 and V is TRBV6-1; TRBD2 is a possible D gene (6 bases). This clonotype was obtained from a male patient aged 10 to 17 who had a stem cell transplant for acute lymphoblastic leukemia, so the T cells may come from the graft donor. The material sequenced was PBMCs, mostly from graft donor cells, taken 360 days after TCRalphabeta/CD19-depleted stem cell transplant. The CDR3 here is CASSTLTGTQYTDTQYF. The CDR3 DNA sequence: TGTGCCAGCAGCACCCTTACCGGGACTCAATATACAGATACGCAGTATTTT.